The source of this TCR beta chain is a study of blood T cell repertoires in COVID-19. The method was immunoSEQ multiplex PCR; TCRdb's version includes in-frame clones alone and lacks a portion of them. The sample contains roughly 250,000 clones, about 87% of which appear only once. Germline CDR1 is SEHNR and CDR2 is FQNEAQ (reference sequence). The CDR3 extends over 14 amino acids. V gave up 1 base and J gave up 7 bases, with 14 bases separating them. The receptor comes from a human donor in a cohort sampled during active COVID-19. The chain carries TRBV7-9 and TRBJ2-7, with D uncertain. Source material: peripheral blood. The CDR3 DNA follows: TGTGCCAGCAGCTTAGATGTCCCGACGGGTGAGCAGTACTTC. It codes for CASSLDVPTGEQYF.